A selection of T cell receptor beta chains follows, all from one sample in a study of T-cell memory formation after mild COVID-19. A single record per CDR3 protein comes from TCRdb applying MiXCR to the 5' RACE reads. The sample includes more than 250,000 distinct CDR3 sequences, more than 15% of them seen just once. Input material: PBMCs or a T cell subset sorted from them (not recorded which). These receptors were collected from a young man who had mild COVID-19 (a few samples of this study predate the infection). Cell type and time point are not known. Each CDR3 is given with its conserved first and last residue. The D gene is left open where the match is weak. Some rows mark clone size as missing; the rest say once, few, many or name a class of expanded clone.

DNA: NA
CDR3: CASSLHQQFF
length: 10
D: NA
J: TRBJ2-1
size: few
V: TRBV7-9

DNA: TGTGCCAGCAGCCAAAGAGGGACAGGGGAGGCTTTCTTT
CDR3: CASSQRGTGEAFF
length: 13
D: TRBD1
J: TRBJ1-1
size: NA
V: TRBV3-1

DNA: TGTGCCAGCAGCCTTAACAGCGATCGCGGAAAACTGTTTTTT
CDR3: CASSLNSDRGKLFF
length: 14
D: NA
J: TRBJ1-4
size: NA
V: TRBV7-2

DNA: TGTGCCACCAGCAGATTAGGGGGACTAGCGGGGAACAATGAGCAGTTCTTC
CDR3: CATSRLGGLAGNNEQFF
length: 17
D: TRBD2
J: TRBJ2-1
size: few
V: TRBV15

DNA: TGTGCCAGCAGTGCAGCAACAGGGTCAGATACGCAGTATTTT
CDR3: CASSAATGSDTQYF
length: 14
D: NA
J: TRBJ2-3
size: few
V: TRBV25-1

DNA: TGCGCCAGCAGCCAAGATCCAGCGGGGGGCTACACAGATACGCAGTATTTT
CDR3: CASSQDPAGGYTDTQYF
length: 17
D: TRBD2
J: TRBJ2-3
size: NA
V: TRBV4-3

DNA: TGTGCCAGCAGTCCCCACGACGTACTGCAGGAAAATGAGCAGTTCTTC
CDR3: CASSPHDVLQENEQFF
length: 16
D: NA
J: TRBJ2-1
size: NA
V: TRBV28

DNA: TGTGCCAGCAGCCCGACCGCGACCCAGTACTTC
CDR3: CASSPTATQYF
length: 11
D: NA
J: TRBJ2-5
size: few
V: TRBV7-2

DNA: TGTGCCAGCAGCCACGGCAGGCGATCCTACAATGAGCAGTTCTTC
CDR3: CASSHGRRSYNEQFF
length: 15
D: NA
J: TRBJ2-1
size: few
V: TRBV4-2

DNA: TGTGCCAGTAGTCAGGGGCACAATGAGCAGTTCTTC
CDR3: CASSQGHNEQFF
length: 12
D: NA
J: TRBJ2-1
size: few
V: TRBV19

DNA: TGTGCCAGCAGCTCCCTCCCTTGGGGGGGGACGGGCTATGGCTACACCTTC
CDR3: CASSSLPWGGTGYGYTF
length: 17
D: NA
J: TRBJ1-2
size: many
V: TRBV7-9

DNA: TGTGCCAGCACCCTAGGCCCCTCGACCCAGTACTTC
CDR3: CASTLGPSTQYF
length: 12
D: NA
J: TRBJ2-5
size: few
V: TRBV12-3/TRBV12-4

DNA: TGTGCCAGCACCGAACAGGCTGCAACTAATGAAAAACTGTTTTTT
CDR3: CASTEQAATNEKLFF
length: 15
D: NA
J: TRBJ1-4
size: few
V: TRBV28

DNA: TGTGCCAGCACAGGGGCATTGGGGGTGTACACTGAAGCTTTCTTT
CDR3: CASTGALGVYTEAFF
length: 15
D: NA
J: TRBJ1-1
size: NA
V: TRBV12-3/TRBV12-4

DNA: TGTGCCAGCAGTTACAGGGAGGGAGATACGCAGTATTTT
CDR3: CASSYREGDTQYF
length: 13
D: TRBD2
J: TRBJ2-3
size: few
V: TRBV6-6

DNA: TGTGCCAGTAGCCTCAAGAGGACCGGGGAGCTGTTTTTT
CDR3: CASSLKRTGELFF
length: 13
D: NA
J: TRBJ2-2
size: few
V: TRBV19

DNA: TGCAGCGCCTTTGACAGGGCCTACGAGCAGTACTTC
CDR3: CSAFDRAYEQYF
length: 12
D: TRBD1
J: TRBJ2-7
size: NA
V: TRBV20-1

DNA: TGCGCCAGCAGCAAAGGGACAGGGGGCGACGAGCAGTACTTC
CDR3: CASSKGTGGDEQYF
length: 14
D: TRBD1
J: TRBJ2-7
size: NA
V: TRBV5-1

DNA: TGTGCCAGCAGTTTGGGACTAGCGGGGGGGCCAGGAGATACGCAGTATTTT
CDR3: CASSLGLAGGPGDTQYF
length: 17
D: TRBD2
J: TRBJ2-3
size: few
V: TRBV12-3/TRBV12-4

DNA: TGTGCCAGCAGCCGAGACTCTACTAGCACAGATACGCAGTATTTT
CDR3: CASSRDSTSTDTQYF
length: 15
D: NA
J: TRBJ2-3
size: NA
V: TRBV7-2

DNA: TGTGCCAGCAGCCCGAGGGGGGGCGCGGATACGCAGTATTTT
CDR3: CASSPRGGADTQYF
length: 14
D: NA
J: TRBJ2-3
size: NA
V: TRBV7-3

DNA: TGTGCCAGCAGCCGACAGGGCGGGGAGCAGTTCTTC
CDR3: CASSRQGGEQFF
length: 12
D: TRBD1
J: TRBJ2-1
size: few
V: TRBV9

DNA: TGTGCCAGCAGCCCTCCAGGGGCTTATGGCTACACCTTC
CDR3: CASSPPGAYGYTF
length: 13
D: NA
J: TRBJ1-2
size: NA
V: TRBV4-2

DNA: TGTGCCAGCTCACCACAGCCAGACCGGGGGACAGATACGCAGTATTTT
CDR3: CASSPQPDRGTDTQYF
length: 16
D: NA
J: TRBJ2-3
size: few
V: TRBV18

DNA: TGTGCCAGCAGCCTGGCAGACACCTATGGCTACACCTTC
CDR3: CASSLADTYGYTF
length: 13
D: NA
J: TRBJ1-2
size: NA
V: TRBV11-2

DNA: TGTGCCAGCAGTGGGGGCAGTTCGACTGGAAACACCATATATTTT
CDR3: CASSGGSSTGNTIYF
length: 15
D: NA
J: TRBJ1-3
size: once
V: TRBV6-1

DNA: TGCAGTGCCGGGTGGGGGAGCACAGATACGCAGTATTTT
CDR3: CSAGWGSTDTQYF
length: 13
D: NA
J: TRBJ2-3
size: once
V: TRBV20-1

DNA: TGCAGTGGACGGCTAGTAAGCACAGATACGCAGTATTTT
CDR3: CSGRLVSTDTQYF
length: 13
D: NA
J: TRBJ2-3
size: NA
V: TRBV20-1

DNA: TGTGCCAGCTCACGGGACAGGGACGAATCCTACGAGCAGTATTTC
CDR3: CASSRDRDESYEQYF
length: 15
D: TRBD1
J: TRBJ2-7
size: NA
V: TRBV18

DNA: TGCGCCAGCAGCCAAGATTATGGGGCAGGGAACACTGAAGCTTTCTTT
CDR3: CASSQDYGAGNTEAFF
length: 16
D: NA
J: TRBJ1-1
size: few
V: TRBV4-1

DNA: TGTGCCAGTAGTACTCGACCGAACACCGGGGAGCTGTTTTTT
CDR3: CASSTRPNTGELFF
length: 14
D: NA
J: TRBJ2-2
size: few
V: TRBV19

DNA: TGCGCCAGCAGCCTCCGGCCCGGCCCAGATACGCAGTATTTT
CDR3: CASSLRPGPDTQYF
length: 14
D: NA
J: TRBJ2-3
size: few
V: TRBV4-3

DNA: TGTGCCAGCAGTCGGGGACTAGCGGGGAGAGAGACCCAGTACTTC
CDR3: CASSRGLAGRETQYF
length: 15
D: TRBD2
J: TRBJ2-5
size: few
V: TRBV11-2

DNA: TGTGCCAGCAAGGTCCTAGCGGGGGTATCTGAGCAGTTCTTC
CDR3: CASKVLAGVSEQFF
length: 14
D: TRBD2
J: TRBJ2-1
size: NA
V: TRBV6-5

DNA: TGTGCCAGCAGTTTGTGGCAGGCTGGGGAAGGCTACACCTTC
CDR3: CASSLWQAGEGYTF
length: 14
D: NA
J: TRBJ1-2
size: many
V: TRBV6-6

DNA: TGTGCCAGCAGCCAAGGGACTAGCGGGGAGTACGAGCAGTACTTC
CDR3: CASSQGTSGEYEQYF
length: 15
D: TRBD2
J: TRBJ2-7
size: few
V: TRBV3-1

DNA: TGTGCCAGCAGCTTAAGACCCTTGGGGGTCATAGCCAATGAGCAGTTCTTC
CDR3: CASSLRPLGVIANEQFF
length: 17
D: NA
J: TRBJ2-1
size: NA
V: TRBV7-6

DNA: TGCGCCAGCAGCTTGGGGGCTACTGTGAACACTGAAGCTTTCTTT
CDR3: CASSLGATVNTEAFF
length: 15
D: NA
J: TRBJ1-1
size: few
V: TRBV5-1

DNA: TGTGCCAGCAGCTTAGTCCAAAGTTCACCCCTCCACTTT
CDR3: CASSLVQSSPLHF
length: 13
D: NA
J: TRBJ1-6
size: few
V: TRBV11-3

DNA: TGTGCCAGCAGCATCACCCGCACCGGGGAGCTGTTTTTT
CDR3: CASSITRTGELFF
length: 13
D: NA
J: TRBJ2-2
size: NA
V: TRBV7-2

DNA: TGTGCCACCAGCAGGCAGGGCTGGGAGACCCAGTACTTC
CDR3: CATSRQGWETQYF
length: 13
D: NA
J: TRBJ2-5
size: NA
V: TRBV15

DNA: TGCGCCAGCAGCCGAGACAGGGTCGGCGAAAAACTGTTTTTT
CDR3: CASSRDRVGEKLFF
length: 14
D: TRBD1
J: TRBJ1-4
size: few
V: TRBV4-1

DNA: TGTGCCAGCCCCCTCTCCTCGTCGGGGGCCCTCTCCTATAATTCACCCCTCCACTTT
CDR3: CASPLSSSGALSYNSPLHF
length: 19
D: NA
J: TRBJ1-6
size: few
V: TRBV7-2

DNA: TGTGCCAGCAGCTTGCGGGGGCGTTCAGAGACCCAGTACTTC
CDR3: CASSLRGRSETQYF
length: 14
D: NA
J: TRBJ2-5
size: NA
V: TRBV5-6

DNA: TGTGCCAGCAGCGGGATTGGGGCTGGAATTTCAGATACGCAGTATTTT
CDR3: CASSGIGAGISDTQYF
length: 16
D: NA
J: TRBJ2-3
size: few
V: TRBV9

DNA: TGCGCCAGCATCACGCGGGGGGCGCCCACCGGGGAGCTGTTTTTT
CDR3: CASITRGAPTGELFF
length: 15
D: TRBD2
J: TRBJ2-2
size: few
V: TRBV23-1

DNA: TGTGCCAGCAGTGAAGCCTCGGGGGGCACTGAAGCTTTCTTT
CDR3: CASSEASGGTEAFF
length: 14
D: NA
J: TRBJ1-1
size: few
V: TRBV6-1

DNA: TGCAGTGTAGCGACAGGGGAGAACACTGAAGCTTTCTTT
CDR3: CSVATGENTEAFF
length: 13
D: TRBD1
J: TRBJ1-1
size: few
V: TRBV20-1

DNA: TGCGCCAGCAGCGAACAGCACCCCTCCTACAATGAGCAGTTCTTC
CDR3: CASSEQHPSYNEQFF
length: 15
D: NA
J: TRBJ2-1
size: few
V: TRBV4-1

DNA: TGTGCCAGCAGCTGGGGGATTGGCCCAACCCTCACAGATACGCAGTATTTT
CDR3: CASSWGIGPTLTDTQYF
length: 17
D: NA
J: TRBJ2-3
size: few
V: TRBV5-6

DNA: TGCAGCGGGGAGAACAGCCTCCCCTATGGCTACACCTTC
CDR3: CSGENSLPYGYTF
length: 13
D: NA
J: TRBJ1-2
size: few
V: TRBV29-1

DNA: TGTGCCAGCAGTTCGGGATTGTGGACCCAGTACTTC
CDR3: CASSSGLWTQYF
length: 12
D: NA
J: TRBJ2-5
size: NA
V: TRBV12-3/TRBV12-4

DNA: TGCAGCGCACGAGCGGGGGCCTTCACAGATACGCAGTATTTT
CDR3: CSARAGAFTDTQYF
length: 14
D: TRBD2
J: TRBJ2-3
size: many
V: TRBV29-1

DNA: TGTGCCAGCAGCTTAAATTTCGGTCAGCCCCAGCATTTT
CDR3: CASSLNFGQPQHF
length: 13
D: NA
J: TRBJ1-5
size: few
V: TRBV7-3

DNA: TGTGCCAGCAGCCCGGAACTAGCGGGGGCTCATACGCAGTATTTT
CDR3: CASSPELAGAHTQYF
length: 15
D: TRBD2
J: TRBJ2-3
size: few
V: TRBV9

DNA: TGCGCCAGCAGCCGGGACCGATCCTCTGTCGCCTACGAGCAGTACTTC
CDR3: CASSRDRSSVAYEQYF
length: 16
D: NA
J: TRBJ2-7
size: NA
V: TRBV5-1

DNA: TGCAGCGTTGTTGAGCGGGGGCGCTGGGAGCTGTTTTTT
CDR3: CSVVERGRWELFF
length: 13
D: TRBD2
J: TRBJ2-2
size: NA
V: TRBV29-1

DNA: TGCAGTGCTAGACCCCCGATGAACACTGAAGCTTTCTTT
CDR3: CSARPPMNTEAFF
length: 13
D: NA
J: TRBJ1-1
size: NA
V: TRBV20-1

DNA: TGCGCCAGCAGCCCGGACGTAGCTAACTATGGCTACACCTTC
CDR3: CASSPDVANYGYTF
length: 14
D: NA
J: TRBJ1-2
size: few
V: TRBV5-1